The entry that follows covers one T cell receptor (beta chain) sequence. Its antigen is undetermined. This entry comes from a study of vaccination and CD4 T cells after COVID-19. Study in general: Overlapping SARS-CoV-2, HCoV-NL63, HCoV-OC43 and HCoV-229E spike peptides stimulated the cells. Study conclusions and caveats: Median about 88% of reactive clones detected in convalescent patients emerged only post-vaccination.

The Oncomine TCR Beta short-read assay sequenced DNA from cultured CD4+ T cells. TCRdb redid the calling of the PCR reads with MiXCR, one entry per CDR3 protein. The table has tens of thousands of distinct CDR3 sequences, less than 45% seen once; the top ten hold approximately 5.1%. The CDR3 has 11 residues. Trimming removed 2 bases from V and 2 bases from J, with 3 bases in between. Germline loops: CDR1 SQVTM, CDR2 ANQGSEA. Time point in this sample: late sampling 161 to 241 days after vaccination in a few convalescent patients. This sample's treatment: roughly 10-day PBMC culture with coronavirus spike peptide pools or control peptides (ViraFEST assay). Alongside approximately 10 IU/ml IL-2 and 10 ug/ml peptide pools, PBMCs were cultured at about 2.2 million per well.

Specimen: CD4+ T cells from blood, cultured in vitro, collected about 7 months after SARS-CoV-2 vaccination. This TCR was sampled from a human donor who had recovered from COVID-19. The J gene is TRBJ1-2, the V gene TRBV29-1; no reliable D call. CDR3 loop: CSVESNYGYTF. In nucleotides, the CDR3 is TGCAGCGTTGAAAGCAACTATGGCTACACCTTC.